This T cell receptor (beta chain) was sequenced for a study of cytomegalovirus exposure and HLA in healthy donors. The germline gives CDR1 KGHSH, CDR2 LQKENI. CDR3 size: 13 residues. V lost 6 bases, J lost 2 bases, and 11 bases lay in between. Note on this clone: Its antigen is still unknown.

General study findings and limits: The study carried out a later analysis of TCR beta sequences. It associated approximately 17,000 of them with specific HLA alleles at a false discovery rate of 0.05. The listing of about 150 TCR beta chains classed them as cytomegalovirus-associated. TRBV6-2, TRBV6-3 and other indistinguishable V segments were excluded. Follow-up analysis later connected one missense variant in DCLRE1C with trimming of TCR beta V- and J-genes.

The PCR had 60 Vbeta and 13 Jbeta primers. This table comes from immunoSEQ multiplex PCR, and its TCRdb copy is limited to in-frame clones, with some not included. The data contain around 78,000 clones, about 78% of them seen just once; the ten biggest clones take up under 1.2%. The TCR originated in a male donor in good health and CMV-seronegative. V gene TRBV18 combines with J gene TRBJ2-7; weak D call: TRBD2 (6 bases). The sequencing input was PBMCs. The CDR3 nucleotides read TGTGCCAGCTCGGAGGGAGGTGCCTACGAGCAGTACTTC. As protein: CASSEGGAYEQYF.